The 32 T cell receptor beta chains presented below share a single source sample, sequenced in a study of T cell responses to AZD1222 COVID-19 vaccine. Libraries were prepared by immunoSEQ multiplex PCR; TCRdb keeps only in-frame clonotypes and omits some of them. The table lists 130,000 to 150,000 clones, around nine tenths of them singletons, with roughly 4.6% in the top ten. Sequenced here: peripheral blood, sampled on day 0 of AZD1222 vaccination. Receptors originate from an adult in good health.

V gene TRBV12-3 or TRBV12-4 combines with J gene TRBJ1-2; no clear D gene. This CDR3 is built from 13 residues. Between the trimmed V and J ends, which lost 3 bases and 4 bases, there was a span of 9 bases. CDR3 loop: CASSLRESYGYTF. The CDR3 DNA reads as TGTGCCAGCAGTTTGCGGGAGAGCTATGGCTACACCTTC.

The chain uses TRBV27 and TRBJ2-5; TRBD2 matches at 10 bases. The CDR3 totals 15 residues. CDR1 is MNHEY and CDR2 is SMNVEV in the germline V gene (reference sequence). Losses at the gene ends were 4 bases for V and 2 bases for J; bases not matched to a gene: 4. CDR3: CASSSPAGGQETQYF. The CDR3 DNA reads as TGTGCCAGCAGTTCCCCAGCGGGAGGGCAAGAGACCCAGTACTTC.

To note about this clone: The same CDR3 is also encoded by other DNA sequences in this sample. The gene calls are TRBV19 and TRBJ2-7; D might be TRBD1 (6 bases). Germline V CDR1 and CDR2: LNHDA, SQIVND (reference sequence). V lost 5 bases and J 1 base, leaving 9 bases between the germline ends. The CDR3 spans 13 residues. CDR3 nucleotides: TGTGCCAGTAGTTGGGGGCAGTCCTACGAGCAGTACTTC. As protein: CASSWGQSYEQYF.

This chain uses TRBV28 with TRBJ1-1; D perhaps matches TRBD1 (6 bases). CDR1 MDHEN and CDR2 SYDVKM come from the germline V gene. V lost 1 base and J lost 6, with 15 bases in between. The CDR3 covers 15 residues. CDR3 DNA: TGTGCCAGCAGTTTATCAACGGGGGCTCGGGCTGAAGCTTTCTTT. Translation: CASSLSTGARAEAFF.

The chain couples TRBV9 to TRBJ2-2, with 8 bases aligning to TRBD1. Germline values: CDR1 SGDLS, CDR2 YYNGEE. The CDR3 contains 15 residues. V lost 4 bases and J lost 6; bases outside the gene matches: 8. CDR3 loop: CASSQTGGDAGELFF. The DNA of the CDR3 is TGTGCCAGCAGCCAAACAGGGGGTGACGCCGGGGAGCTGTTTTTT.

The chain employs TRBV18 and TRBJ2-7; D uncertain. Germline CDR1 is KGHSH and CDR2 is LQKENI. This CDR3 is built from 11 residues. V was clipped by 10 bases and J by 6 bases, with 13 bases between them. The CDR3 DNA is TGTGCCACCTCGTTGGGCGGCGAGCAGTACTTC. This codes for CATSLGGEQYF.

The CDR3 region has the DNA TGCGCCAGCAGAAGAGGGGGGGATGCCTACGAGCAGTACTTC. This translates into CASRRGGDAYEQYF. This rearrangement joins TRBV5-1 to TRBJ2-7; D may be TRBD2 (7 bases). Trimming cost V 5 bases and J 2 bases, with 14 bases left between them. Germline V gene sequence: CDR1 SGHRS, CDR2 YFSETQ. This CDR3 spans 14 amino acids. Full variable domain (rest looked up from reference TRBV5-1 and TRBJ2-7): KAGVTQTPRYLIKTRGQQVTLSCSPISGHRSVSWYQQTPGQGLQFLFEYFSETQRNKGNFPGRFSGRQFSNSRSEMNVSTLELGDSALYLCASRRGGDAYEQYFGPGTRLTVT.

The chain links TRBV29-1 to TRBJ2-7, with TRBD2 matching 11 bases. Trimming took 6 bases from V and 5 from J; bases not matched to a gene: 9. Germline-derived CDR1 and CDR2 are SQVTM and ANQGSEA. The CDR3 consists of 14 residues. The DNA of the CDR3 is TGCAGCGTCTTAACTAGCGGGAGTCCCCACGAGCAGTACTTC. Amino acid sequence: CSVLTSGSPHEQYF.

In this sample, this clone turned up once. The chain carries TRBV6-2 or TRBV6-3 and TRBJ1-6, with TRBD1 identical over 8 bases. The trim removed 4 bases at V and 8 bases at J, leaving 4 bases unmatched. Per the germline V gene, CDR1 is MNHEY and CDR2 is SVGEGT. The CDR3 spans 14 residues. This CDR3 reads CASSSDRVDSPLHF. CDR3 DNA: TGTGCCAGCAGTTCGGACAGGGTTGATTCACCCCTCCACTTT.

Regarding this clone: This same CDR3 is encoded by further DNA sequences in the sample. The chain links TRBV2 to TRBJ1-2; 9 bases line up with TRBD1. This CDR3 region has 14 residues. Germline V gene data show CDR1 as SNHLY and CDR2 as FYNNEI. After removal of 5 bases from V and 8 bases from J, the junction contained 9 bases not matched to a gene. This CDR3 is CASSSDRGFGGYTF. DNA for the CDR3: TGTGCCAGCAGTTCCGACAGGGGGTTCGGCGGCTACACCTTC.

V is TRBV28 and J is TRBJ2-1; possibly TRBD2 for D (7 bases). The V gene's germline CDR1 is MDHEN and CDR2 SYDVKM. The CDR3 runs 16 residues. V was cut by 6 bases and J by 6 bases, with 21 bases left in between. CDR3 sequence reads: CASRISAGQTPNEQFF. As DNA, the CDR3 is TGTGCCAGCAGAATCTCAGCGGGACAAACCCCCAATGAGCAGTTCTTC.

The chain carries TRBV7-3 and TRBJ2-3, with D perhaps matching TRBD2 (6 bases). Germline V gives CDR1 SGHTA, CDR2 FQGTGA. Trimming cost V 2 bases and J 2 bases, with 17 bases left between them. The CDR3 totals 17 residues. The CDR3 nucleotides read TGTGCCAGCAGCTTAGGAATACTAGCCGGGGCCACAGATACGCAGTATTTT. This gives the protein CASSLGILAGATDTQYF.

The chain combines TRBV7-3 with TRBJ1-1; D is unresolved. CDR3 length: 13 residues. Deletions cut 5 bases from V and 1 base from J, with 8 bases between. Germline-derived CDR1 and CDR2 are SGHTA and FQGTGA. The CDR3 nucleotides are TGTGCCAGCAGCCCAAGCCAGAACACTGAAGCTTTCTTT. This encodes CASSPSQNTEAFF.

The CDR3 is CASRLGEGSLSQETQYF. In DNA, the CDR3 is TGTGCAAGTCGCTTAGGGGAGGGCAGCCTATCCCAAGAGACCCAGTACTTC. The J gene is TRBJ2-5, the V gene TRBV12-2; no DNA check was done on the table's D call, TRBD2. TRBV12-2 is a documented pseudogene. The CDR3 contains 17 residues.

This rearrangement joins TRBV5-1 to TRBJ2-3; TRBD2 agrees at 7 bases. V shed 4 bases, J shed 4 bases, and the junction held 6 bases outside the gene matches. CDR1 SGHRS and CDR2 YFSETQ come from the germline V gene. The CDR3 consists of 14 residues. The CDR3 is CASSPRTSSDTQYF. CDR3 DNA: TGCGCCAGCAGCCCTAGGACTAGTTCAGATACGCAGTATTTT.

This CDR3 reads CASDSGDRGRGNTIYF. For the CDR3, the DNA is TGTGCCAGCGACTCAGGGGACAGGGGGAGGGGAAACACCATATATTTT. V is TRBV5-5 and J is TRBJ1-3; 11 bases agree with TRBD1. The V gene end was trimmed by 7 bases and the J gene end by 4 bases; junction bases not matched to a gene: 10. Germline lookup yields CDR1 SGHKS and CDR2 YYEKEE (reference sequence). This CDR3 contains 16 residues.

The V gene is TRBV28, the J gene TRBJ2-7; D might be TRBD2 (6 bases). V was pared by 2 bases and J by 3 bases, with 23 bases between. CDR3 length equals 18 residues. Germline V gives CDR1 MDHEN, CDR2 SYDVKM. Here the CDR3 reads CASSLVGGATSTGYEQYF. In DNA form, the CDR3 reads TGTGCCAGCAGTTTAGTAGGAGGGGCGACAAGCACTGGCTACGAGCAGTACTTC.

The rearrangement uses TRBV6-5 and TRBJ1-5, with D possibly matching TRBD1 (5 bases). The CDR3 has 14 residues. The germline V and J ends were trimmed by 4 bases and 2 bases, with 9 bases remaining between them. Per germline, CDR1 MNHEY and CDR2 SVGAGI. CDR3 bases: TGTGCCAGCAGTTCAGGGATGGGCAATCAGCCCCAGCATTTT. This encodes CASSSGMGNQPQHF.

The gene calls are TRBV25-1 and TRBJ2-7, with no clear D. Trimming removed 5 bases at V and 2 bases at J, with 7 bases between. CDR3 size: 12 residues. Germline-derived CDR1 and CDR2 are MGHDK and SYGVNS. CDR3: CASSLDTYEQYF. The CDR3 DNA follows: TGTGCCAGCAGTCTTGACACCTACGAGCAGTACTTC.

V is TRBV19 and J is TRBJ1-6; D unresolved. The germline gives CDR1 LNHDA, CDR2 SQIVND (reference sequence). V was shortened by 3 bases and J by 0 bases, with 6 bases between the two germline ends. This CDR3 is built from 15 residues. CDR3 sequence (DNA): TGTGCCAGTAGTATCGGGAGCTCCTATAATTCACCCCTCCACTTT. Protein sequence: CASSIGSSYNSPLHF. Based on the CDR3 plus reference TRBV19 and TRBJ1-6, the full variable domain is DGGITQSPKYLFRKEGQNVTLSCEQNLNHDAMYWYRQDPGQGLRLIYYSQIVNDFQKGDIAEGYSVSREKKESFPLTVTSAQKNPTAFYLCASSIGSSYNSPLHFGNGTRLTVT.

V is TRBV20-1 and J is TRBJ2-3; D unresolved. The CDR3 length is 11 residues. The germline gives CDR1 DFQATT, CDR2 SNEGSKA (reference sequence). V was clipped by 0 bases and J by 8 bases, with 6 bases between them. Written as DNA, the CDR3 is TGCAGTGCTAGAGATCAGATTACGCAGTATTTT. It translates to CSARDQITQYF.

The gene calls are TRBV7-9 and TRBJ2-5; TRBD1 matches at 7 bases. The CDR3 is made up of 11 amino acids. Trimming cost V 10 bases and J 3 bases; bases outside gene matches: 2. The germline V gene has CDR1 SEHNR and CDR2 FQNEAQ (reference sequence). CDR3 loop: CATDREETQYF. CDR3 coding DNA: TGTGCCACCGACAGGGAAGAGACCCAGTACTTC.

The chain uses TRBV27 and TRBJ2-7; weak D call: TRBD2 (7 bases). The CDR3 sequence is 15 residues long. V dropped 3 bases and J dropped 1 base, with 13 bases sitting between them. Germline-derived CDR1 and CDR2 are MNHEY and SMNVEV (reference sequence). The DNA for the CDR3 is TGTGCCAGCAGTTTGGGGGCGGGAGCTTCCTACGAGCAGTACTTC. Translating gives CASSLGAGASYEQYF.

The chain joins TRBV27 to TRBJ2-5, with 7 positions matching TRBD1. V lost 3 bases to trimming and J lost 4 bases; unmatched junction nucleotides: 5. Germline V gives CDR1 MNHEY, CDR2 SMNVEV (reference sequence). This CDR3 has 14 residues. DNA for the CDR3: TGTGCCAGCAGTTTTCGGGACAGTAGAGAGACCCAGTACTTC. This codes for CASSFRDSRETQYF.

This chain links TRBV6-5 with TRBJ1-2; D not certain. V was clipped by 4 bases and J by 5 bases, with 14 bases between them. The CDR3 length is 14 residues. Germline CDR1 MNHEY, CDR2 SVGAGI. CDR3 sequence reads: CASSWGGREYGYTF. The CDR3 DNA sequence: TGTGCCAGCAGTTGGGGAGGGCGGGAATATGGCTACACCTTC.

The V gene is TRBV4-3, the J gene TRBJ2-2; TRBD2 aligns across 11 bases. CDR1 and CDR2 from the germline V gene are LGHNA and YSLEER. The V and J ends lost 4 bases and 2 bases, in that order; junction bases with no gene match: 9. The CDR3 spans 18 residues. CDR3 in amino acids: CASSPHSTSGTNTGELFF. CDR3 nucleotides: TGCGCCAGCAGCCCACACTCGACTAGCGGGACCAACACCGGGGAGCTGTTTTTT.

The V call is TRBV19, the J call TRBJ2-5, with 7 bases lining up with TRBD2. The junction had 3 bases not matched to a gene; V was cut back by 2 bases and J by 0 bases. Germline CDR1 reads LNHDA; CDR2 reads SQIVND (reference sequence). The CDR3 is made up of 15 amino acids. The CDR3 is CASSIWAGDQETQYF. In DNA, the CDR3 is TGTGCCAGTAGTATATGGGCGGGGGACCAAGAGACCCAGTACTTC.

The CDR3 nucleotides read TGTGCCAGTAGTATAGGGCACAGGGGCGTGGGGACCAACAATGAGCAGTTCTTC. It encodes CASSIGHRGVGTNNEQFF. This sequence joins TRBV19 and TRBJ2-1, with 7 bases matching TRBD1. V was pared by 1 base and J by 5 bases, with 14 bases of the junction left unmatched. Looked up from germline, CDR1 is LNHDA and CDR2 is SQIVND (reference sequence). CDR3 length equals 18 residues.

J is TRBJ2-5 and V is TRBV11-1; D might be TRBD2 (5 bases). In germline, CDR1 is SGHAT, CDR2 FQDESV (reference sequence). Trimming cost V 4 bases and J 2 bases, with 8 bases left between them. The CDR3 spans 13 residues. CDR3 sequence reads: CASSSGTQETQYF. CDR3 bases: TGTGCCAGCAGCTCGGGAACTCAAGAGACCCAGTACTTC.

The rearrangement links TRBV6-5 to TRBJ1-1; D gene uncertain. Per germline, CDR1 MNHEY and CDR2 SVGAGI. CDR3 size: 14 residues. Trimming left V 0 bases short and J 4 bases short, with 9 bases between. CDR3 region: CASSYSTVGTEAFF. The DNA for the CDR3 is TGTGCCAGCAGTTACTCGACTGTTGGCACTGAAGCTTTCTTT.

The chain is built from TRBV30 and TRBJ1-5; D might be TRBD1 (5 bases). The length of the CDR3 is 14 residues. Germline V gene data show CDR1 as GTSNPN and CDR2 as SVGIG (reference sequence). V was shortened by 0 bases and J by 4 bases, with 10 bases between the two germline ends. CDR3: CAWSVLTANQPQHF. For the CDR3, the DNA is TGTGCCTGGAGTGTACTGACAGCTAATCAGCCCCAGCATTTT.

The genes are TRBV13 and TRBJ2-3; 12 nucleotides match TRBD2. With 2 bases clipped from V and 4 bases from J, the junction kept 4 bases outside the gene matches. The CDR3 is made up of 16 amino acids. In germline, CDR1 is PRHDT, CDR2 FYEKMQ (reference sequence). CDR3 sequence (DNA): TGTGCCAGCAGCTTATCAACTAGCGGGAGGCCAGATACGCAGTATTTT. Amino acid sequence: CASSLSTSGRPDTQYF.